This T cell receptor beta chain was recorded in a study of T cells in Graves' hyperthyroidism and ophthalmopathy. Study findings and constraints: Among clonotypes expanded in thyroid above 0.001, most were also found in blood.

RNA transcripts provided the source from which TCR beta CDR3 regions were amplified. TCR CDR3 underwent first-round RT-PCR with the HTBI primer set. TCRdb re-derived calls from the multiplex PCR reads in MiXCR, one entry per CDR3 protein. The sample has around 260,000 distinct CDR3 sequences, less than 30% seen once. This clonotype has more than one count but fewer than ten. Its antigen is undetermined. At first hyperthyroidism diagnosis, before any ophthalmopathy symptoms, the blood sample was collected. Extraction of PBMCs used roughly 9.6 ml of fresh peripheral blood. The length of the CDR3 is 17 residues. V gave up 4 bases and J gave up 0 bases; unmatched junction bases: 12. CDR1 is SGHRS, CDR2 YFSETQ, per germline.

V usage is TRBV5-1 and J usage is TRBJ1-1; 7 bases map to TRBD1. Input material: blood. The clonotype comes from a man aged 40-55 years with Graves' hyperthyroidism that later progressed to Graves' ophthalmopathy. CDR3 region: CASSPRTGHSMNTEAFF. The CDR3 nucleotides read TGCGCCAGCAGCCCACGGACAGGCCATTCCATGAACACTGAAGCTTTCTTT.